This TCR beta chain was retrieved from a study of cytomegalovirus exposure and HLA in healthy donors. The PCR employed 60 Vbeta primers together with 13 Jbeta primers. The method was immunoSEQ multiplex PCR; TCRdb's version includes in-frame clones alone and lacks a portion of them. The sample yields under 200,000 clones, more than 65% seen once. The CDR3 sequence is 13 residues long. In germline, CDR1 is KGHSH, CDR2 LQKENI. V lost 0 bases and J lost 5, with 7 bases in between. The chain carries TRBV18 and TRBJ2-5; no reliable D call. The specimen was PBMCs. The TCR originated in a man over 45 in good health and CMV-seropositive. The CDR3 loop reads CASSPPLQETQYF. CDR3 nucleotides: TGTGCCAGCTCACCACCTCTTCAGGAGACCCAGTACTTC.